Below, 23 T cell receptor beta chains from the same sample are listed, as sequenced in a study of blood T cell repertoires in COVID-19. The repertoire was sequenced with immunoSEQ multiplex PCR; TCRdb's copy has only in-frame clones and lacks some. Of under 450,000 clones listed, over 65% are singletons. Input material: peripheral blood. The receptors were gathered from a human donor with acute or convalescent COVID-19. The donor label of this sample is uncertain.

The V call is TRBV2, the J call TRBJ1-2; 9 bases agree with TRBD1. Trimming took 6 bases from V and 4 from J; bases not matched to a gene: 12. The germline V gene encodes CDR1 SNHLY and CDR2 FYNNEI. The CDR3 sequence is 16 residues long. In DNA, the CDR3 is TGTGCCAGCAGGCCGGGACAGGGCTACCATTTCTATGGCTACACCTTC. The encoded protein is CASRPGQGYHFYGYTF.

The CDR3 coding sequence is TGTGCCAGCAGCTTGCTAAATAGCGGGAGCCCTCCCTACGAGCAGTACTTC. It specifies CASSLLNSGSPPYEQYF. This chain links TRBV5-6 with TRBJ2-7, with TRBD2 matching 9 bases. CDR1 SGHDT and CDR2 YYEEEE come from the germline V gene. The CDR3 totals 17 residues. V shed 1 base, J shed 2 bases, and the junction held 10 bases outside the gene matches.

The rearrangement links TRBV5-1 to TRBJ2-7; TRBD1 might be the D (6 bases). The germline V and J ends were trimmed by 5 bases and 0 bases, with 12 bases remaining between them. Looked up from germline, CDR1 is SGHRS and CDR2 is YFSETQ. The CDR3 consists of 14 residues. The CDR3 here is CASRNQGNSYEQYF. CDR3 bases: TGCGCCAGCAGGAATCAGGGGAACTCCTACGAGCAGTACTTC.

The J gene is TRBJ1-1, the V gene TRBV7-9; D perhaps matches TRBD1 (6 bases). The CDR3 length is 15 residues. Germline lookup yields CDR1 SEHNR and CDR2 FQNEAQ (reference sequence). The V gene lost 3 bases and the J gene lost 1 base, with 12 bases spanning the gap. The CDR3 is CASSLDSRTNTEAFF. The CDR3 DNA follows: TGTGCCAGCAGCTTGGACAGCCGCACGAACACTGAAGCTTTCTTT.

V gene TRBV12-3 or TRBV12-4 combines with J gene TRBJ1-1; possibly TRBD1 for D (6 bases). The CDR3 has 13 amino acids. Deletions cut 7 bases from V and 4 bases from J, with 13 bases between. This CDR3 reads CASTVQGSTEAFF. CDR3 DNA sequence: TGTGCCAGCACCGTACAGGGTTCCACTGAAGCTTTCTTT.

As DNA, the CDR3 is TGTGCCAGCAGCTTAGAGCGGGGCGTGAACACTGAAGCTTTCTTT. Residues: CASSLERGVNTEAFF. This chain connects TRBV7-2 to TRBJ1-1; tentative D call: TRBD1 (5 bases). CDR3 length equals 15 residues. Germline V gene data show CDR1 as SGHTA and CDR2 as FQGNSA. Trimming shortened V by 1 base and J by 0 bases, and 9 bases separated the two germline ends.

This chain joins TRBV4-1 and TRBJ1-2, with 7 bases aligning to TRBD1. Trimming cost V 4 bases and J 4 bases; bases outside gene matches: 9. This CDR3 comprises 15 residues. Looked up from germline, CDR1 is MGHRA and CDR2 is YSYEKL. This chain's CDR3 is CASSPPGTDSYGYTF. CDR3 DNA: TGCGCCAGCAGCCCTCCGGGGACAGACAGCTATGGCTACACCTTC.

This sequence joins TRBV9 and TRBJ1-1; the match to TRBD1 covers 7 bases. The CDR3 runs 15 residues. Trimming at V came to 1 base and at J to 4 bases, leaving 7 bases not matched to a gene. Germline V gene data show CDR1 as SGDLS and CDR2 as YYNGEE. The CDR3 loop reads CASSVYRKGATEAFF. In DNA form, the CDR3 reads TGTGCCAGCAGCGTATACAGGAAGGGGGCCACTGAAGCTTTCTTT. The complete variable domain, with remaining parts taken from reference TRBV9 and TRBJ1-1, reads DSGVTQTPKHLITATGQRVTLRCSPRSGDLSVYWYQQSLDQGLQFLIQYYNGEERAKGNILERFSAQQFPDLHSELNLSSLELGDSALYFCASSVYRKGATEAFFGQGTRLTVV.

V is TRBV10-3 and J is TRBJ2-7; D uncertain. In germline, CDR1 is ENHRY, CDR2 SYGVKD. V was pared by 3 bases and J by 3 bases, with 12 bases between. The CDR3 covers 14 residues. CDR3 DNA sequence: TGTGCCATCAGTGATCCCCCAGACAACTACGAGCAGTACTTC. Translating it yields CAISDPPDNYEQYF.

This rearrangement joins TRBV7-6 to TRBJ2-2, with D unresolved. The V end was cut by 1 base, the J end by 3 bases, with 12 bases between. The germline V gene has CDR1 SGHVS and CDR2 FNYEAQ. The CDR3 extends over 16 amino acids. Here the CDR3 DNA reads TGTGCCAGCAGCTTAGAAGCCGGGTATGACACCGGGGAGCTGTTTTTT. Translated, it gives CASSLEAGYDTGELFF.

The chain carries TRBV19 and TRBJ2-5, with D tentatively TRBD1 (6 bases). Germline CDR1 LNHDA, CDR2 SQIVND (reference sequence). The V gene lost 6 bases and the J gene lost 5 bases, with 13 bases spanning the gap. The CDR3 runs to 13 residues. CDR3: CASRKQGGETQYF. In nucleotides, the CDR3 is TGTGCCAGTAGGAAACAGGGTGGCGAGACCCAGTACTTC.

The chain combines TRBV11-2 with TRBJ2-3; 8 nucleotides match TRBD1. Germline V lookup: CDR1 SGHAT, CDR2 FQNNGV. The CDR3 loop spans 16 amino acids. J was trimmed by 6 bases and V by 3 bases; bases with no gene match: 11. CDR3 coding DNA: TGTGCCAGCAGCTTGATGGACAGGGTGGGGTATGATACGCAGTATTTT. Amino acid sequence: CASSLMDRVGYDTQYF.

The table lists this clone with a count of one. The chain joins TRBV11-2 to TRBJ1-2; 9 positions agree with TRBD1. The CDR3 runs 14 residues. V dropped 4 bases and J dropped 3; count of bases not matched to a gene: 3. Germline CDR1 reads SGHAT; CDR2 reads FQNNGV. CDR3 nucleotide sequence: TGTGCCAGCAGCTCTACAGGGGGCTACTATGGCTACACCTTC. It specifies CASSSTGGYYGYTF.

This clone appeared a single time. The J gene is TRBJ2-5, the V gene TRBV7-9, with D possibly TRBD2 on 6 matching bases. This CDR3 is built from 15 residues. Germline-derived CDR1 and CDR2 are SEHNR and FQNEAQ (reference sequence). V was shortened by 5 bases and J by 1 base, with 14 bases between the two germline ends. In nucleotides, the CDR3 is TGTGCCAGCAGCCCTAACCGGGACTTCCAAGAGACCCAGTACTTC. Protein: CASSPNRDFQETQYF.

CDR3 residues: CASRRNSMNTEAFF. For the CDR3, the DNA is TGTGCCAGCAGGCGGAATAGCATGAACACTGAAGCTTTCTTT. This sequence joins TRBV5-6 and TRBJ1-1, with no clear D. The V gene lost 5 bases and the J gene lost 0 bases, with 11 bases spanning the gap. This CDR3 comprises 14 residues. Germline V lookup: CDR1 SGHDT, CDR2 YYEEEE.

This clone came up once. This rearrangement joins TRBV5-1 to TRBJ1-2; TRBD1 matches at 11 bases. The CDR3 length is 16 residues. Germline CDR1 and CDR2: SGHRS and YFSETQ. The ends lost 0 bases at V and 6 bases at J; junction bases unmatched: 7. The CDR3 sequence: CASSLATGTGGDGYTF. The CDR3 DNA follows: TGCGCCAGCAGCTTGGCTACAGGGACAGGGGGTGATGGCTACACCTTC.

This chain uses TRBV5-1 with TRBJ2-2, with TRBD1 identical over 12 bases. Germline values: CDR1 SGHRS, CDR2 YFSETQ. The CDR3 contains 14 residues. J lost 5 bases, V lost 6 bases, and 2 bases had no gene match. This chain's CDR3 is CASTGQGATGELFF. In DNA, the CDR3 is TGCGCCAGCACGGGACAGGGGGCGACCGGGGAGCTGTTTTTT.

The chain employs TRBV5-1 and TRBJ1-4; 8 bases are shared with TRBD1. Per the germline V gene, CDR1 is SGHRS and CDR2 is YFSETQ. The CDR3 covers 15 residues. Trimming took 5 bases from V and 6 from J; bases not matched to a gene: 9. The CDR3 bases are TGCGCCAGCAGTAGCAGGGGGCGCATGGATGAAAAACTGTTTTTT. It is translated as CASSSRGRMDEKLFF.

The gene calls are TRBV4-1 and TRBJ1-2, with D unresolved. Trimming shortened V by 0 bases and J by 1 base, and 9 bases separated the two germline ends. CDR3 length equals 15 residues. Germline V gene sequence: CDR1 MGHRA, CDR2 YSYEKL. The chain's CDR3 is CASSQDHGVNYGYTF. CDR3 sequence (DNA): TGCGCCAGCAGCCAAGATCACGGAGTTAACTATGGCTACACCTTC.

V is TRBV5-4 and J is TRBJ2-2; D unresolved. V shed 0 bases and J shed 8 bases, with 8 bases lying between them. From germline, CDR1 is SGHNT and CDR2 YYREEE (reference sequence). The CDR3 extends over 13 amino acids. The CDR3 sequence is CASSLALEGELFF. For the CDR3, the DNA is TGTGCCAGCAGCTTGGCGTTGGAGGGGGAGCTGTTTTTT.

The chain couples TRBV4-1 to TRBJ1-2; D is perhaps TRBD1 (6 bases). Germline CDR1 MGHRA, CDR2 YSYEKL. Trimming took 4 bases from V and 8 from J, leaving 20 bases between them. There are 15 residues in the CDR3. The CDR3, as DNA: TGCGCCAGCAGCCGAATTACAGGGATGGGAGGGGGCTACACCTTC. It specifies CASSRITGMGGGYTF.

This clone came up once. This chain uses TRBV28 with TRBJ1-6; 9 nucleotides agree with TRBD1. Germline CDR1 MDHEN, CDR2 SYDVKM. The CDR3 has 15 residues. The junction had 11 bases not matched to a gene; V was cut back by 5 bases and J by 12 bases. DNA for the CDR3: TGTGCCAGCAGTGCAGGACAGGGGATGGTGTTACCCCTCCACTTT. The encoded protein is CASSAGQGMVLPLHF.

The V call is TRBV28, the J call TRBJ2-5, with no clear D. Germline CDR1 and CDR2: MDHEN and SYDVKM. V was pared by 4 bases and J by 5 bases, with 8 bases between. CDR3 length equals 12 residues. Here the CDR3 reads CASSSAAETQYF. The CDR3 coding sequence is TGTGCCAGCAGTTCGGCAGCGGAGACCCAGTACTTC.